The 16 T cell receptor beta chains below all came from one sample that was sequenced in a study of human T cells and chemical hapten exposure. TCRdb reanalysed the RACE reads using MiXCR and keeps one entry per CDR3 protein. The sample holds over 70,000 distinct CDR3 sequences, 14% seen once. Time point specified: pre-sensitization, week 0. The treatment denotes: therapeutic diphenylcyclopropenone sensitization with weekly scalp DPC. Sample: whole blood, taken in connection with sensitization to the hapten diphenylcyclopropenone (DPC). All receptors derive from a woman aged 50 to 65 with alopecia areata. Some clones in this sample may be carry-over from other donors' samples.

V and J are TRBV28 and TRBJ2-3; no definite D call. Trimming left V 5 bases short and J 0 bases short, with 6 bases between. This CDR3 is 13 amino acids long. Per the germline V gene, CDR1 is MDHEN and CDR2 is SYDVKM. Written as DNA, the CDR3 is TGTGCCAGCAGTCCGCCTAGCACAGATACGCAGTATTTT. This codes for CASSPPSTDTQYF.

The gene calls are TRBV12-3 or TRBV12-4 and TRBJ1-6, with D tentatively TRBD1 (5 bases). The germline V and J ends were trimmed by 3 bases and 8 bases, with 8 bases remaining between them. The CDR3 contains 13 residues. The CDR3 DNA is TGTGCCAGCAGTTTCGTGGGGGATTCACCCCTCCACTTT. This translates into CASSFVGDSPLHF.

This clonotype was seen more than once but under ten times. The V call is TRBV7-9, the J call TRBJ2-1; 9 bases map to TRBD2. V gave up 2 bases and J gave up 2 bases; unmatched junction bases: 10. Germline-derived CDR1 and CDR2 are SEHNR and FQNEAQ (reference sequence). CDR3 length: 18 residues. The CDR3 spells CASSLTSLRLAAYNEQFF. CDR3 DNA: TGTGCCAGCAGCTTAACTTCCTTGCGACTAGCGGCCTACAATGAGCAGTTCTTC.

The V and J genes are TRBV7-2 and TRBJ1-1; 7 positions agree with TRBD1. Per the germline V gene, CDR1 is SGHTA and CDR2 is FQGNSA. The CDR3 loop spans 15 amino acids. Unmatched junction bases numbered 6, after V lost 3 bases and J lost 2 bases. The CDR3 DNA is TGTGCCAGCAGCTTCAGCGGACAGGCCAACACTGAAGCTTTCTTT. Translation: CASSFSGQANTEAFF.

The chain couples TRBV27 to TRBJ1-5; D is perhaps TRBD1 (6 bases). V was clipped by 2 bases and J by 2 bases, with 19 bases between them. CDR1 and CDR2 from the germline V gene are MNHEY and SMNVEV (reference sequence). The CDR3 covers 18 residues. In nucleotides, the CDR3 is TGTGCCAGCAGTTTAGAGGCCCCGACAGGTGGTCGCAATCAGCCCCAGCATTTT. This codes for CASSLEAPTGGRNQPQHF.

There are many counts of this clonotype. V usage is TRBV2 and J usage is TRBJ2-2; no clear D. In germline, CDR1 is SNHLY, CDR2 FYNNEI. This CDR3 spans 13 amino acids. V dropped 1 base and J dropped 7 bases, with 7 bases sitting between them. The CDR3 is CASSEGPHGELFF. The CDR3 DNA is TGTGCCAGCAGTGAAGGCCCGCACGGGGAGCTGTTTTTT.

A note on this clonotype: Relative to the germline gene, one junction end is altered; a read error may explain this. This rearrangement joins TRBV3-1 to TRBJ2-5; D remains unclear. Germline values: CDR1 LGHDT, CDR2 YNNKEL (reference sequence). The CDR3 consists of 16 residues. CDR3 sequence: CGSSQGSHVGQETQYF. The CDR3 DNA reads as TGTGGCAGCAGCCAAGGAAGCCACGTAGGACAAGAGACCCAGTACTTC.

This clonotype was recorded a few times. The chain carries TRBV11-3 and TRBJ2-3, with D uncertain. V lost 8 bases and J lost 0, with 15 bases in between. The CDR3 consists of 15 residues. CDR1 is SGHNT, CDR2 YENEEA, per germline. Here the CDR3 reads CASLRLASSTDTQYF. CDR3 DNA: TGTGCCAGCCTAAGGCTTGCTTCAAGCACAGATACGCAGTATTTT.

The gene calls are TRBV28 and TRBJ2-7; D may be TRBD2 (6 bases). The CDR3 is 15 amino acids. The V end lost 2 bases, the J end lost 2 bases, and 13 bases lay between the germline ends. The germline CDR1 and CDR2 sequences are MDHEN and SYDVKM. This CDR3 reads CASSLRSGGAYEQYF. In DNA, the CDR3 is TGTGCCAGCAGTTTACGGTCCGGGGGTGCCTACGAGCAGTACTTC.

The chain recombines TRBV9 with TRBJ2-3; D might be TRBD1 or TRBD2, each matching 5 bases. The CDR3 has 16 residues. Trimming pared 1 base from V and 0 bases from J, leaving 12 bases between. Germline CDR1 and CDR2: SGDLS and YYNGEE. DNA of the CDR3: TGTGCCAGCAGCGTACTAGGGACGGTCAGCACAGATACGCAGTATTTT. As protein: CASSVLGTVSTDTQYF. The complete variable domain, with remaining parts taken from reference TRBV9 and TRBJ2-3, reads DSGVTQTPKHLITATGQRVTLRCSPRSGDLSVYWYQQSLDQGLQFLIQYYNGEERAKGNILERFSAQQFPDLHSELNLSSLELGDSALYFCASSVLGTVSTDTQYFGPGTRLTVL.

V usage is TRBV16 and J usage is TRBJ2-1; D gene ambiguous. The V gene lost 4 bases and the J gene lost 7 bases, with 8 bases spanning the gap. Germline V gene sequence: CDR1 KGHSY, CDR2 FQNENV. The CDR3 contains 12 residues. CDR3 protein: CASSRLVNEQFF. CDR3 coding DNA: TGTGCCAGCAGCCGTCTGGTGAATGAGCAGTTCTTC.

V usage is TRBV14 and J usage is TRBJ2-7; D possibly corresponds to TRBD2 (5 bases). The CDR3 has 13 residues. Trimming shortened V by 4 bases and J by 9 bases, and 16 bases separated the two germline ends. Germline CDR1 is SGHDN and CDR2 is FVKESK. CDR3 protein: CASSRNGGVGQYF. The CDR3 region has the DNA TGTGCCAGCAGCCGCAACGGAGGAGTGGGGCAGTACTTC.

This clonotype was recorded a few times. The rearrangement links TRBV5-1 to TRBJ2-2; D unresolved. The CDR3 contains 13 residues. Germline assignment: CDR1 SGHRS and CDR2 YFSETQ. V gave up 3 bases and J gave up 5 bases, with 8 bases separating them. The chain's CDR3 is CASSSEYTGELFF. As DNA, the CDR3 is TGCGCCAGCAGCTCCGAGTATACCGGGGAGCTGTTTTTT.

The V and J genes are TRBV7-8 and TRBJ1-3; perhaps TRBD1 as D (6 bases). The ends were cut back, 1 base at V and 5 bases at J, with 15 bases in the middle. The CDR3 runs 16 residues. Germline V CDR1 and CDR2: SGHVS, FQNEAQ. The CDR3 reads CASSLGDMSGRNTIYF. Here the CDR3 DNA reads TGTGCCAGCAGCTTAGGGGACATGTCTGGGCGAAACACCATATATTTT.

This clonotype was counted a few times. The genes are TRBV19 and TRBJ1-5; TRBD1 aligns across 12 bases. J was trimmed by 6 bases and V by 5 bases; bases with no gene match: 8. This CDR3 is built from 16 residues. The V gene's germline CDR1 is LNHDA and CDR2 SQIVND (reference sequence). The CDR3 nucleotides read TGTGCCAGTAGTGGCCGGGACAGGGGGCGATTTCAGCCCCAGCATTTT. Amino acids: CASSGRDRGRFQPQHF. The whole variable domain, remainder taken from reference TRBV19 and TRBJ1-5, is DGGITQSPKYLFRKEGQNVTLSCEQNLNHDAMYWYRQDPGQGLRLIYYSQIVNDFQKGDIAEGYSVSREKKESFPLTVTSAQKNPTAFYLCASSGRDRGRFQPQHFGDGTRLSIL.

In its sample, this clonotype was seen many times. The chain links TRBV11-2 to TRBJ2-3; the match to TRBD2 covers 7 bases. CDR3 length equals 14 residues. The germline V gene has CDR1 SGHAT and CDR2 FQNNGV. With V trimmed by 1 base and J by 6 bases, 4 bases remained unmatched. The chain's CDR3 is CASSLGLAFDTQYF. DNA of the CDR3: TGTGCCAGCAGCTTAGGACTAGCTTTTGATACGCAGTATTTT.